These 5 T cell receptor beta chains share one sample of origin, sequenced in a study of T cell changes during pregnancy in multiple sclerosis. Measured with immunoSEQ multiplex PCR; TCRdb has only the in-frame clones, and not every one. The sample lists about 38,000 clones, approximately 90% occurring once. The sequencing used CD8+ T cells from peripheral blood mononuclear cells, collected in the third trimester of pregnancy. These receptors all come from a female donor with multiple sclerosis, enrolled in a pregnancy study.

The chain combines TRBV19 with TRBJ2-1, with D maybe TRBD1 (6 bases). From germline, CDR1 is LNHDA and CDR2 SQIVND (reference sequence). CDR3 length: 13 amino acids. The V gene lost 5 bases and the J gene lost 3 bases, with 8 bases spanning the gap. The CDR3 DNA reads TGTGCCAGTAGTCCGGACAGCTACAATGAGCAGTTCTTC. This encodes CASSPDSYNEQFF.

This chain connects TRBV19 to TRBJ1-2; tentatively, D is TRBD1 (6 bases). The V and J ends lost 2 bases and 4 bases respectively, with 11 bases between them. CDR3 length equals 14 residues. Germline assignment: CDR1 LNHDA and CDR2 SQIVND (reference sequence). CDR3 in amino acids: CASSIFEGVYGYTF. The CDR3 region has the DNA TGTGCCAGTAGTATATTCGAGGGGGTCTATGGCTACACCTTC.

CDR3: CSVGPPPGGTQYF. The CDR3 nucleotides are TGCAGCGTGGGGCCTCCCCCCGGCGGTACGCAGTATTTT. The chain carries TRBV29-1 and TRBJ2-3; possible D gene TRBD1, 5 bases. This CDR3 is 13 amino acids long. The V end lost 6 bases, the J end lost 8 bases, and 18 bases lay between the germline ends. The germline V gene encodes CDR1 SQVTM and CDR2 ANQGSEA.

The chain has TRBV4-1 and TRBJ2-1, with TRBD2 matching 7 bases. Germline CDR1 MGHRA, CDR2 YSYEKL. V shed 3 bases and J 1 base; nucleotides not matched to a gene: 9. The length of the CDR3 is 17 residues. The CDR3 sequence: CASSHGTTASSYNEQFF. In DNA, the CDR3 is TGCGCCAGCAGCCACGGGACTACCGCGTCGTCCTACAATGAGCAGTTCTTC.

This chain joins TRBV27 and TRBJ2-5; D is possibly TRBD2 (7 bases). Trimming left V 2 bases short and J 5 bases short, with 12 bases between. CDR1 and CDR2 from the germline V gene are MNHEY and SMNVEV (reference sequence). This CDR3 is built from 14 residues. CDR3 nucleotides: TGTGCCAGCAGTTTAGGGGGGGCGATGGAGACCCAGTACTTC. It codes for CASSLGGAMETQYF.